These 4 T cell receptor beta chains were all obtained from the same sample, sequenced in a study of cytomegalovirus exposure and HLA in healthy donors. Produced via immunoSEQ multiplex PCR; TCRdb's table is partial and in-frame only. The sample records more than 85,000 clones, roughly 90% being singletons. The sequenced material came from PBMCs. These receptors were taken from a woman younger than 35 in good health and CMV-seronegative.

The chain couples TRBV7-9 to TRBJ1-2, with D tentatively TRBD1 (5 bases). The CDR3 is 15 residues long. The germline V and J ends were trimmed by 6 bases and 6 bases, with 20 bases remaining between them. Germline-derived CDR1 and CDR2 are SEHNR and FQNEAQ (reference sequence). CDR3 residues: CASRRAPDTQDGYTF. CDR3 nucleotides: TGTGCCAGCAGACGCGCCCCGGACACTCAGGATGGCTACACCTTC.

The CDR3 DNA follows: TGTGCCAGCAGCTTAACGCAGGGCGGCCAGCCCCAGCATTTT. This encodes CASSLTQGGQPQHF. V usage is TRBV7-9 and J usage is TRBJ1-5; weak D call: TRBD1 (5 bases). The CDR3 contains 14 residues. Per the germline V gene, CDR1 is SEHNR and CDR2 is FQNEAQ (reference sequence). V lost 2 bases and J lost 7, with 12 bases in between.

The chain uses TRBV11-3 and TRBJ2-3, with 13 nucleotides matching TRBD2. The V and J ends lost 5 bases and 6 bases, in that order; junction bases with no gene match: 11. The CDR3 is 17 amino acids. Germline V gene lookup returns CDR1 SGHNT and CDR2 YENEEA. This chain's CDR3 is CASSQGLAGLWGDTQYF. The CDR3 DNA is TGTGCCAGCAGCCAGGGACTAGCGGGACTATGGGGCGATACGCAGTATTTT.

The rearrangement links TRBV5-4 to TRBJ2-7, with 7 positions matching TRBD2. J was trimmed by 2 bases and V by 4 bases; bases with no gene match: 24. From germline, CDR1 is SGHNT and CDR2 YYREEE (reference sequence). The CDR3 contains 20 residues. The CDR3 DNA follows: TGTGCCAGCAGCCTCTATCGGGGAGGGCCCTCCACCGGTGCTCCCTACGAGCAGTACTTC. It is translated as CASSLYRGGPSTGAPYEQYF.